A single sample is the source of the 27 T cell receptor beta chains below, sequenced in a study of breast tumors, draining lymph nodes, adjacent tissues. Axillary draining lymph nodes of breast cancer patients supplied the node samples. TCRdb re-analysed the multiplex PCR reads in MiXCR, keeping a single row per CDR3 protein. The top ten hold about 3.3% of the sample, which has around 250,000 distinct CDR3 sequences, under 40% seen once. Sequenced input: axillary lymph node tissue. The receptor source for this set is a female donor with breast cancer. Some clones in this sample may be carry-over from other donors' samples.

Remarks on this clonotype: A read error is possible here, since a much larger clone lies one base away. The chain is built from TRBV19 and TRBJ2-3; maybe TRBD1 (6 bases). Trimming stripped 10 bases from V and 5 bases from J, with 22 bases between. Germline CDR1 LNHDA, CDR2 SQIVND (reference sequence). This CDR3 has 15 residues. CDR3 sequence (DNA): TGTGCCACCGACCCACAGGGAACTGACATAGATACGCAGTATTTT. As protein: CATDPQGTDIDTQYF.

This clonotype was seen a single time. This may come from a read error, since a much larger clone is one base off. The gene calls are TRBV4-1 and TRBJ2-5, with 7 bases fitting TRBD2. The CDR3 consists of 14 residues. Germline V lookup: CDR1 MGHRA, CDR2 YSYEKL. CDR3: CASRQVGGSETQYF. In DNA form, the CDR3 reads TGCGCCAGCAGGCAAGTGGGGGGGAGTGAGACCCAGTACTTC.

The chain links TRBV20-1 to TRBJ2-1; unclear D gene. Trimming removed 3 bases from V and 0 bases from J, with 6 bases in between. The germline CDR1 and CDR2 sequences are DFQATT and SNEGSKA (reference sequence). The CDR3 contains 13 residues. The CDR3 coding sequence is TGCAGTGCTAGGACGAGCTCCTACAATGAGCAGTTCTTC. This codes for CSARTSSYNEQFF.

As to this clonotype: The conserved phenylalanine or tryptophan normally closing the CDR3 is absent here, so this likely arose from a read error. No DNA is shown, since the ends of the CDR3 on it are uncertain; the CDR3 is the one TCRdb lists. This rearrangement joins TRBV6-6 to TRBJ1-6. The CDR3 is 8 amino acids long, termini counted. The germline V gene encodes CDR1 MNHNY and CDR2 SVGAGI (reference sequence). The CDR3 loop is CASSYSIL.

In its sample, this clonotype was seen many times. The chain joins TRBV12-3 or TRBV12-4 to TRBJ2-6, with D possibly being TRBD1 or TRBD2 (6 bases each). The V end was cut by 5 bases, the J end by 1 base, with 18 bases between. CDR3 length: 18 residues. CDR3 sequence (DNA): TGTGCCAGCAGTAGGGGTGGGGTAGGGGGGTCTGGGGCCAACGTCCTGACTTTC. Amino acids: CASSRGGVGGSGANVLTF.

This clonotype occurred many times. DNA of the CDR3: TGTGCCAGCAGCTCCGACAGGGGTGGAGAGCAGTTCTTC. It codes for CASSSDRGGEQFF. This sequence joins TRBV7-2 and TRBJ2-1, with 8 bases lining up with TRBD1. This CDR3 is 13 amino acids long. Per germline, CDR1 SGHTA and CDR2 FQGNSA. J was trimmed by 10 bases and V by 4 bases; bases with no gene match: 6.

The chain combines TRBV14 with TRBJ2-3, with 13 bases fitting TRBD2. The V gene end was trimmed by 8 bases and the J gene end by 2 bases; junction bases not matched to a gene: 13. The germline V gene has CDR1 SGHDN and CDR2 FVKESK. This CDR3 has 18 amino acids. The CDR3: CASSPLAGGRPYTDTQYF. The CDR3 bases are TGTGCCAGCTCACCACTAGCGGGAGGGCGGCCGTACACAGATACGCAGTATTTT.

This clonotype appeared many times. The V and J genes are TRBV11-2 and TRBJ2-3; 8 bases fit TRBD2. The V gene end was trimmed by 1 base and the J gene end by 13 bases; junction bases not matched to a gene: 4. This CDR3 spans 12 amino acids. Germline V lookup: CDR1 SGHAT, CDR2 FQNNGV. The CDR3 spells CASSLGGTSEYF. The CDR3 region has the DNA TGTGCCAGCAGCTTAGGTGGGACTAGTGAGTATTTT. Supplemented by reference TRBV11-2 and TRBJ2-3, the full variable domain reads EAGVAQSPRYKIIEKRQSVAFWCNPISGHATLYWYQQILGQGPKLLIQFQNNGVVDDSQLPKDRFSAERLKGVDSTLKIQPAKLEDSAVYLCASSLGGTSEYFGPGTRLTVL.

To note about this clonotype: A much larger clone sits a single nucleotide away, making a read error possible. The V gene is TRBV12-3 or TRBV12-4, the J gene TRBJ2-5; 9 bases are shared with TRBD2. The CDR3 has 16 residues. CDR3 nucleotide sequence: TGTGCCGGCAGATCAGCGGGGGGTGCCCCGCAAGAGACCCAGTACTTC. Translating it yields CAGRSAGGAPQETQYF.

CDR3: CASSYRVTEKLFF. In DNA, the CDR3 is TGTGCCAGCAGTTACAGGGTCACTGAAAAACTGTTTTTT. V and J are TRBV6-5 and TRBJ1-4, with D unresolved. This CDR3 is 13 amino acids long. V dropped 2 bases and J dropped 7 bases, with 8 bases sitting between them. Germline loops: CDR1 MNHEY, CDR2 SVGAGI.

This clonotype was observed a handful of times. This chain connects TRBV20-1 to TRBJ1-1, with D perhaps matching TRBD1 (6 bases). The CDR3 runs 11 residues. The V and J ends lost 1 base and 8 bases respectively, with 8 bases between them. The germline CDR1 and CDR2 sequences are DFQATT and SNEGSKA (reference sequence). DNA of the CDR3: TGCAGTGCTAGAGGGACAGTAGAAGCTTTCTTT. This sequence encodes CSARGTVEAFF.

The chain employs TRBV6-4 and TRBJ1-2; a possible D gene is TRBD1 (5 bases). V was shortened by 5 bases and J by 7 bases, with 17 bases between the two germline ends. The CDR3 totals 14 residues. The germline gives CDR1 MRHNA, CDR2 SNTAGT. The CDR3 DNA is TGTGCCAGCAGTCACGGCCGTCGGGGGGGTGGCTACACCTTC. It is translated as CASSHGRRGGGYTF.

V is TRBV10-3 and J is TRBJ2-7; D unclear. The CDR3 length is 9 residues. The V gene's germline CDR1 is ENHRY and CDR2 SYGVKD. In nucleotides, the CDR3 is TGTACCACTGACTACGAGCAGTACTTC. Protein: CTTDYEQYF.

This clonotype was observed a handful of times. The DNA for the CDR3 is TGTGCCAGCAGTGCTGCTAGCGGTCCTTACACCGGGGAGCTGTTTTTT. Translated, it gives CASSAASGPYTGELFF. The V call is TRBV25-1, the J call TRBJ2-2, with TRBD2 matching over 7 bases. The V gene's germline CDR1 is MGHDK and CDR2 SYGVNS. The CDR3 is made up of 16 amino acids. After removal of 4 bases from V and 3 bases from J, the junction contained 8 bases not matched to a gene.

At least ten counts were recorded for this clonotype. The chain couples TRBV29-1 to TRBJ1-6; TRBD1 matches 9 bases. The CDR3 spans 15 residues. Germline trimming cut 7 bases from V and 5 bases from J; bases unmatched to any gene: 9. Germline V gene lookup returns CDR1 SQVTM and CDR2 ANQGSEA. CDR3 in amino acids: CSAYPRDRDNSPLHF. The DNA of the CDR3 is TGCAGCGCTTACCCCCGGGACAGGGATAATTCACCCCTCCACTTT.

This clonotype has a handful of counts. Possible read error: a much larger clone is one base away. The chain uses TRBV7-3 and TRBJ2-5; D possibly matches TRBD1 or TRBD2 (6 bases each). From germline, CDR1 is SGHTA and CDR2 FQGTGA. CDR3 length: 15 residues. CDR3 sequence reads: CASSLGTGAQETQHF. CDR3 in DNA: TGTGCCAGCAGCTTGGGCACGGGGGCCCAAGAGACCCAGCACTTC.

The V gene is TRBV5-1, the J gene TRBJ1-6; 12 nucleotides align to TRBD1. The CDR3 length is 18 residues. CDR1 and CDR2 (germline): SGHRS, YFSETQ. With 0 bases clipped from V and 8 bases from J, the junction kept 9 bases outside the gene matches. CDR3 sequence: CASSLASGTGGFHSPLHF. CDR3 nucleotide sequence: TGCGCCAGCAGCTTGGCCTCAGGGACAGGGGGCTTTCATTCACCCCTCCACTTT.

This clonotype was recorded many times. The CDR3 nucleotides read TGTGCCAGCAGTTACCCATTAACAGGGAGCGGGGCCAACGTCCTGACTTTC. Translating gives CASSYPLTGSGANVLTF. This chain links TRBV6-6 with TRBJ2-6; a weak D match, TRBD1 (6 bases). Deletions cut 2 bases from V and 4 bases from J, with 15 bases between. CDR3 length: 17 amino acids. Germline loops: CDR1 MNHNY, CDR2 SVGAGI (reference sequence).

Points on this clonotype: This may come from a read error, since a much larger clone is one base off. This rearrangement joins TRBV28 to TRBJ2-2; D is unclear. Germline CDR1 MDHEN, CDR2 SYDVKM. The CDR3 covers 13 residues. Trimming removed 6 bases from V and 2 bases from J, with 7 bases in between. CDR3 region: CASRILNTGELFF. CDR3 DNA: TGTGCCAGCAGGATCTTAAACACCGGGGAGCTGTTTTTT. Complete variable domain (other parts from reference TRBV28 and TRBJ2-2): DVKVTQSSRYLVKRTGEKVFLECVQDMDHENMFWYRQDPGLGLRLIYFSYDVKMKEKGDIPEGYSVSREKKERFSLILESASTNQTSMYLCASRILNTGELFFGEGSRLTVL.

CDR3 residues: CASSFSGDRGTFGYTF. CDR3 coding DNA: TGTGCCAGCAGCTTCTCCGGGGACAGGGGGACTTTTGGCTACACCTTC. The chain combines TRBV11-2 with TRBJ1-2; TRBD1 matches at 11 bases. V dropped 3 bases and J dropped 7; count of bases not matched to a gene: 10. CDR3 length: 16 residues. CDR1 is SGHAT, CDR2 FQNNGV, per germline.

This clonotype was seen many times. The rearrangement links TRBV12-3 or TRBV12-4 to TRBJ2-7; tentative D call: TRBD1 (6 bases). V lost 0 bases and J lost 5, with 8 bases in between. The CDR3 runs 13 residues. For the CDR3, the DNA is TGTGCCAGCAGTTTAGCAGGGGGACACGAGCAGTACTTC. Translation: CASSLAGGHEQYF.

This clonotype was recorded once. The V call is TRBV24-1, the J call TRBJ2-1; weak D call: TRBD2 (5 bases). The CDR3 covers 16 residues. The V end lost 3 bases, the J end lost 10 bases, and 21 bases lay between the germline ends. Germline V gene sequence: CDR1 KGHDR, CDR2 SFDVKD. The CDR3 reads CATSDQRTSGLVEQFF. Written as DNA, the CDR3 is TGTGCCACCAGTGATCAGCGTACGAGCGGCCTTGTGGAGCAGTTCTTC.

This clonotype was recorded at least ten times. The chain combines TRBV2 with TRBJ2-7; D is undetermined. The CDR3 contains 11 residues. The germline gives CDR1 SNHLY, CDR2 FYNNEI. Trimming removed 2 bases from V and 5 bases from J, with 4 bases in between. The chain's CDR3 is CASSENHEQYF. CDR3 bases: TGTGCCAGCAGTGAAAACCACGAGCAGTACTTC.

In regard to this clonotype: No conserved phenylalanine or tryptophan is present at the end of the CDR3, so a read error is the likely explanation. The DNA is left out, because the CDR3 cannot be placed on it with certainty; the CDR3 is given as TCRdb lists it. The chain carries TRBV24-1 and TRBJ2-7. Germline loops: CDR1 KGHDR, CDR2 SFDVKD. With termini counted, the CDR3 has 8 amino acids. The CDR3 spells CATSDSLR.

This clonotype has a count of ten or more. The chain carries TRBV20-1 and TRBJ1-2; 7 nucleotides agree with TRBD1. The CDR3 is 20 residues long. V shed 1 base, J shed 2 bases, and the junction held 22 bases outside the gene matches. CDR1 and CDR2 (germline): DFQATT, SNEGSKA (reference sequence). CDR3 sequence reads: CSARVPQGTRQGPSNYGYTF. The CDR3 coding sequence is TGCAGTGCTAGAGTCCCCCAAGGGACGAGACAGGGCCCATCCAACTATGGCTACACCTTC.

This clonotype has a count of ten or more. The chain uses TRBV29-1 and TRBJ2-1, with D perhaps TRBD2 (5 bases). Per the germline V gene, CDR1 is SQVTM and CDR2 is ANQGSEA. V gave up 5 bases and J gave up 0 bases, with 14 bases separating them. The CDR3 runs 15 residues. This CDR3 is CSVISQRRSYNEQFF. CDR3 sequence (DNA): TGCAGCGTTATCTCCCAGCGGCGCTCCTACAATGAGCAGTTCTTC.

This clonotype was counted ten times or more. The chain has TRBV20-1 and TRBJ2-7; possibly TRBD2 for D (6 bases). This CDR3 is 13 amino acids long. The germline gives CDR1 DFQATT, CDR2 SNEGSKA (reference sequence). Trimming took 1 base from V and 4 from J, leaving 11 bases between them. The CDR3 DNA reads as TGCAGTGCTAGAGGGGACTTACCTTACGAGCAGTACTTC. It encodes CSARGDLPYEQYF.